Below, 28 T cell receptor beta chains from the same sample are listed, as sequenced in a study of CD4 T cells in relation to SARS-CoV-2 and coronaviruses. The repertoire was sequenced with immunoSEQ multiplex PCR; TCRdb's copy has only in-frame clones and lacks some. The sample has approximately 24,000 clones, approximately 76% seen once. CD4+ T cells from unexposed donors were obtained before the COVID-19 pandemic (2011-2018). After about 10 days of culture, CD4+ T cells were isolated. What these receptors recognize is not known. The sequencing input was CD4+ T cells from PBMCs, cultured in vitro. Receptor source: a human donor in good health.

J is TRBJ1-2 and V is TRBV5-1, with D possibly being TRBD1 (5 bases). The V end was cut by 3 bases, the J end by 0 bases, with 9 bases between. The CDR3 sequence is 14 residues long. Germline CDR1 and CDR2: SGHRS and YFSETQ. The CDR3 protein is CASSSAGTNYGYTF. The CDR3 nucleotides are TGCGCCAGCAGCTCGGCAGGGACTAACTATGGCTACACCTTC. The variable domain in full, completed from reference TRBV5-1 and TRBJ1-2, reads KAGVTQTPRYLIKTRGQQVTLSCSPISGHRSVSWYQQTPGQGLQFLFEYFSETQRNKGNFPGRFSGRQFSNSRSEMNVSTLELGDSALYLCASSSAGTNYGYTFGSGTRLTVV.

The chain has TRBV24-1 and TRBJ2-7, with D maybe TRBD2 (5 bases). Trimming stripped 3 bases from V and 3 bases from J, with 5 bases between. The CDR3 is 12 amino acids. Germline V gene sequence: CDR1 KGHDR, CDR2 SFDVKD. The chain's CDR3 is CATSDDYYEQYF. The CDR3 DNA is TGTGCCACCAGTGATGACTACTACGAGCAGTACTTC.

The chain employs TRBV7-9 and TRBJ2-3; D might be TRBD2 (6 bases). There are 15 residues in the CDR3. Germline CDR1 SEHNR, CDR2 FQNEAQ (reference sequence). V was shortened by 0 bases and J by 5 bases, with 12 bases between the two germline ends. The CDR3 nucleotides read TGTGCCAGCAGCTTAGCAATCGGGAGCGGAGATACGCAGTATTTT. This translates into CASSLAIGSGDTQYF.

The rearrangement joins TRBV9 to TRBJ2-5, with a tentative D call TRBD2 (5 bases). V dropped 3 bases and J dropped 4 bases, with 10 bases sitting between them. The CDR3 totals 13 residues. Looked up from germline, CDR1 is SGDLS and CDR2 is YYNGEE. CDR3 sequence: CASSGVSAETQYF. CDR3 nucleotides: TGTGCCAGCAGCGGGGTTAGCGCAGAGACCCAGTACTTC.

The V and J genes are TRBV29-1 and TRBJ1-1, with D maybe TRBD1 (5 bases). With 0 bases removed from V and 11 bases from J, the gap between germline ends came to 19 bases. The CDR3 runs to 14 residues. Germline lookup yields CDR1 SQVTM and CDR2 ANQGSEA. Written as DNA, the CDR3 is TGCAGCGTTGAAGATCTGGGGACGGGGATCGAGGCTTTCTTT. Its protein is CSVEDLGTGIEAFF. Filled out from reference TRBV29-1 and TRBJ1-1, the complete variable domain reads SAVISQKPSRDICQRGTSLTIQCQVDSQVTMMFWYRQQPGQSLTLIATANQGSEATYESGFVIDKFPISRPNLTFSTLTVSNMSPEDSSIYLCSVEDLGTGIEAFFGQGTRLTVV.

This sequence joins TRBV3-1 (or the pseudogene TRBV3-2) and TRBJ2-5, with D perhaps TRBD1 or TRBD2 (5 bases each). V dropped 1 base and J dropped 0 bases, with 9 bases sitting between them. There are 15 residues in the CDR3. Germline CDR1 and CDR2: LGHDT and YNNKEL (reference sequence). The CDR3 nucleotides read TGTGCCAGCAGCCAAGGGCGAGGGGACCAAGAGACCCAGTACTTC. Translation: CASSQGRGDQETQYF.

This clone was detected a few times. The chain carries TRBV18 and TRBJ1-5; TRBD1 aligns across 7 bases. Germline CDR1 is KGHSH and CDR2 is LQKENI. This CDR3 spans 14 amino acids. V gave up 2 bases and J gave up 6 bases; unmatched junction bases: 4. CDR3 nucleotide sequence: TGTGCCAGCTCACCAAATGAGGGGGCTCAGCCCCAGCATTTT. Amino acid sequence: CASSPNEGAQPQHF.

This sequence joins TRBV28 and TRBJ2-3, with D perhaps matching TRBD2 (5 bases). V dropped 6 bases and J dropped 4 bases, with 8 bases sitting between them. CDR1 and CDR2 (germline): MDHEN, SYDVKM. There are 12 residues in the CDR3. In nucleotides, the CDR3 is TGTGCCAGCAGGGGAGCTGCAGATACGCAGTATTTT. Encoded protein: CASRGAADTQYF.

This clone was observed a few times. This chain uses TRBV9 with TRBJ2-7, with 9 bases lining up with TRBD1. Losses at the gene ends were 3 bases for V and 6 bases for J; bases not matched to a gene: 4. CDR1 is SGDLS, CDR2 YYNGEE, per germline. This CDR3 region has 13 residues. The CDR3 bases are TGTGCCAGCAGCGCCGGACAGGGGTTCGAGCAGTACTTC. Residues: CASSAGQGFEQYF.

The sample holds a few counts of this clone. The genes are TRBV4-1 and TRBJ1-1; D is undetermined. The V and J ends lost 1 base and 2 bases respectively, with 11 bases between them. CDR3 length: 15 amino acids. Germline V gives CDR1 MGHRA, CDR2 YSYEKL. In DNA, the CDR3 is TGCGCCAGCAGCCAAGCTGGCCCGAGTAACACTGAAGCTTTCTTT. Protein: CASSQAGPSNTEAFF.

There are a few counts of this clone. This chain connects TRBV6-1 to TRBJ1-5; D gene ambiguous. The germline V gene has CDR1 MNHNS and CDR2 SASEGT. The CDR3 is 15 amino acids. Trimming shortened V by 2 bases and J by 1 base, and 9 bases separated the two germline ends. The CDR3 coding sequence is TGTGCCAGCAGTGAATTGGGTTGGAGCAATCAGCCCCAGCATTTT. Its translation: CASSELGWSNQPQHF.

The rearrangement links TRBV28 to TRBJ1-5, with TRBD1 matching 7 bases. Germline values: CDR1 MDHEN, CDR2 SYDVKM. This CDR3 comprises 15 residues. J was trimmed by 2 bases and V by 6 bases; bases with no gene match: 7. As DNA, the CDR3 is TGTGCCAGCAGGACTTTTACAGGGGGCAATCAGCCCCAGCATTTT. This sequence encodes CASRTFTGGNQPQHF.

The chain recombines TRBV19 with TRBJ2-7; 12 nucleotides align to TRBD2. V dropped 7 bases and J dropped 0; count of bases not matched to a gene: 4. Germline V gives CDR1 LNHDA, CDR2 SQIVND (reference sequence). This CDR3 has 15 amino acids. The CDR3 sequence: CASKGLAGSSYEQYF. The CDR3 DNA is TGTGCCAGTAAAGGACTAGCGGGAAGCTCCTACGAGCAGTACTTC.

The V gene is TRBV2, the J gene TRBJ2-1; 10 bases align to TRBD2. Germline V gene sequence: CDR1 SNHLY, CDR2 FYNNEI. V shed 8 bases, J shed 9 bases, and the junction held 10 bases outside the gene matches. CDR3 length: 14 residues. The CDR3 loop is CASSRLAGEGEQFF. DNA for the CDR3: TGTGCCAGCTCCAGGCTAGCGGGAGAGGGTGAGCAGTTCTTC.

The V gene is TRBV15, the J gene TRBJ2-6, with D uncertain. This CDR3 region has 13 residues. Germline V CDR1 and CDR2: LNHNV, YYDKDF (reference sequence). V was pared by 7 bases and J by 0 bases, with 4 bases between. CDR3 sequence (DNA): TGTGCCACCACAAGCTCTGGGGCCAACGTCCTGACTTTC. Residues: CATTSSGANVLTF.

V and J are TRBV2 and TRBJ1-6; D may be TRBD1 (6 bases). The CDR3 is made up of 16 amino acids. In germline, CDR1 is SNHLY, CDR2 FYNNEI. Trimming stripped 6 bases from V and 6 bases from J, with 18 bases between. The CDR3 DNA sequence: TGTGCCAGCAGAGAATTACAGGGAGGTGGTAATTCACCCCTCCACTTT. Translating it yields CASRELQGGGNSPLHF.

The chain recombines TRBV12-5 with TRBJ2-6; the match to TRBD2 covers 8 bases. The CDR3 extends over 22 amino acids. V gave up 1 base and J gave up 0 bases; unmatched junction bases: 17. The germline gives CDR1 LGHNT, CDR2 FRNRAP. CDR3 in DNA: TGTGCTAGTGGTTTGGCCCTGGGCGGAATAGCGGGAATCTACTCTGGGGCCAACGTCCTGACTTTC. Its protein product is CASGLALGGIAGIYSGANVLTF.

This clone appeared once. CDR3 sequence reads: CASSRTDTQYF. CDR3 sequence (DNA): TGTGCCAGCAGCCGAACAGATACGCAGTATTTT. The genes are TRBV12-3 or TRBV12-4 and TRBJ2-3; D unresolved. The germline V and J ends were trimmed by 6 bases and 3 bases, with 4 bases remaining between them. CDR3 length equals 11 residues.

The chain carries TRBV6-5 and TRBJ1-3; TRBD1 matches at 7 bases. The CDR3 length is 14 residues. With V trimmed by 7 bases and J by 1 base, 4 bases remained unmatched. Germline CDR1 MNHEY, CDR2 SVGAGI. Here the CDR3 reads CASKQGMSGNTIYF. The CDR3 bases are TGTGCCAGCAAACAGGGGATGTCTGGAAACACCATATATTTT.

The chain uses TRBV24-1 and TRBJ2-1; D not resolved. V was pared by 1 base and J by 8 bases, with 2 bases between. CDR1 is KGHDR and CDR2 is SFDVKD in the germline V gene. This CDR3 contains 11 residues. CDR3 in amino acids: CATSDFYEQFF. DNA of the CDR3: TGTGCCACCAGTGATTTCTATGAGCAGTTCTTC.

The chain combines TRBV6-1 with TRBJ2-6, with 8 nucleotides matching TRBD1. The CDR3 length is 18 residues. CDR1 and CDR2 from the germline V gene are MNHNS and SASEGT. The V and J ends lost 2 bases and 3 bases, in that order; junction bases with no gene match: 9. CDR3 in DNA: TGTGCCAGCAGTGAAAGGTCCCAGGGGGCGCGTGGGGCCAACGTCCTGACTTTC. Translating it yields CASSERSQGARGANVLTF.

This clone was seen only once. The chain couples TRBV10-3 to TRBJ1-1; D gene ambiguous. The ends were cut back, 8 bases at V and 0 bases at J, with 13 bases in the middle. This CDR3 region has 14 residues. Germline CDR1 is ENHRY and CDR2 is SYGVKD. The CDR3: CAISSGIMNTEAFF. The CDR3 DNA is TGTGCCATCTCCAGCGGAATTATGAACACTGAAGCTTTCTTT.

The chain has TRBV19 and TRBJ1-2, with a possible D match to TRBD1 (6 bases). CDR1 and CDR2 from the germline V gene are LNHDA and SQIVND (reference sequence). The CDR3 is 15 amino acids. V shed 11 bases and J shed 4 bases, with 23 bases lying between them. Here the CDR3 DNA reads TGTGCCCCCACTCTGGGGGCAAGGCATGTCTATGGCTACACCTTC. This encodes CAPTLGARHVYGYTF.

CDR3 in DNA: TGTGCCAGCCGCGGACAGGCCACTGAAGCTTTCTTT. Amino acids: CASRGQATEAFF. The gene calls are TRBV19 and TRBJ1-1; 7 nucleotides align to TRBD1. Germline V gives CDR1 LNHDA, CDR2 SQIVND (reference sequence). After removal of 9 bases from V and 4 bases from J, the junction contained 5 bases not matched to a gene. This CDR3 is built from 12 residues.

The rearrangement uses TRBV6-2 or TRBV6-3 and TRBJ2-2; D ambiguous. V was clipped by 2 bases and J by 2 bases, with 9 bases between them. This CDR3 has 15 residues. Germline CDR1 reads MNHEY; CDR2 reads SVGEGT. The CDR3 spells CASSYGQTNTGELFF. The CDR3 DNA reads as TGTGCCAGCAGTTACGGGCAGACTAACACCGGGGAGCTGTTTTTT.

The chain recombines TRBV5-4 with TRBJ2-1; D gene ambiguous. Trimming removed 0 bases from V and 2 bases from J, with 9 bases in between. CDR1 is SGHNT and CDR2 is YYREEE in the germline V gene (reference sequence). The CDR3 is made up of 15 amino acids. The CDR3 nucleotides are TGTGCCAGCAGCTTGGCCAGCCAAGCCTACAATGAGCAGTTCTTC. Protein product: CASSLASQAYNEQFF.

V is TRBV5-1 and J is TRBJ2-3; 12 positions match TRBD2. Unmatched junction bases numbered 2, after V lost 0 bases and J lost 3 bases. CDR3 length: 16 residues. Per germline, CDR1 SGHRS and CDR2 YFSETQ. CDR3 residues: CASSLGLAGATDTQYF. The CDR3 DNA reads as TGCGCCAGCAGCTTGGGACTAGCGGGAGCTACAGATACGCAGTATTTT.

This chain joins TRBV19 and TRBJ1-6, with unresolved D. V was cut by 4 bases and J by 8 bases, with 27 bases left in between. Germline V gives CDR1 LNHDA, CDR2 SQIVND (reference sequence). This CDR3 has 19 amino acids. In nucleotides, the CDR3 is TGTGCCAGTAGTAGTCCGAGCGGAGCTCCTATAATTGGGGATTCACCCCTCCACTTT. Translating gives CASSSPSGAPIIGDSPLHF.